The text below deals with one T cell receptor (beta chain). This specimen comes from a study of blood T cell repertoires in COVID-19. On the study more broadly: The origin of the acute and convalescent COVID-19 samples was the United States, Italy and Spain. Sources were T cells, B-cell-depleted T cells, or PBMCs; the material itself was cDNA or gDNA.

Original handling: The assay estimated nucleated cells by amplifying reference gene primers. Assay used: immunoSEQ multiplex PCR; TCRdb lists only in-frame clones, some missing. That table supplies the V and J calls and clone size; D and trimming were determined from the DNA. This sample yields under 150,000 clones, of which roughly 88% are seen a single time; more than 25% belongs to the top ten. The source of this sequence is a human donor in a cohort sampled during active COVID-19. Sequenced: peripheral blood.

CDR3 region: CASSSPGGAGETQYF. Written as DNA, the CDR3 is TGTGCCAGCAGCTCCCCGGGGGGGGCCGGGGAGACCCAGTACTTC. This chain uses TRBV7-2 with TRBJ2-5, with 8 nucleotides matching TRBD2. The CDR3 covers 15 residues. V gave up 4 bases and J gave up 5 bases; unmatched junction bases: 9. Germline lookup yields CDR1 SGHTA and CDR2 FQGNSA.